This T cell receptor beta chain was documented in a study of blood T cell repertoires in COVID-19. The data were produced by immunoSEQ multiplex PCR, yet TCRdb's version contains in-frame clones alone and is incomplete. The sample lists some 320,000 clones; just under 90% were seen once. The V end was cut by 5 bases, the J end by 7 bases, with 15 bases between. CDR3 length: 14 amino acids. The V gene's germline CDR1 is SSHAT and CDR2 FNYEAQ (reference sequence). The sequence was obtained from a woman between 25 and 40 years old with COVID-19, enrolled during active disease. Sequenced material: peripheral blood. The V call is TRBV7-7, the J call TRBJ2-1; weak D call: TRBD1 (7 bases). This CDR3 is CASSEEGAWNEQFF. The DNA for the CDR3 is TGTGCCAGCAGCGAGGAGGGGGCATGGAATGAGCAGTTCTTC.